Sequencing of this T cell receptor (beta chain) was carried out in a study of early T cells in non-severe SARS-CoV-2 infection (dated by TCRdb to about 2021). Regarding the complete study: Bulk RNA from unsorted whole blood was used for TCR sequencing, so alpha and beta chains could not be paired.

The CDR3 covers 15 residues, taking in both the cysteine and the phenylalanine. Of the read, only the CDR3 DNA is kept; its 45 bases are in frame from base 1. At the junction V is shortened by 4 bases and J by 4 bases; bases outside the gene matches: 8. CDR1 is given as DFQATT and CDR2 as SNEGSKA, both from the germline V gene (reference sequence). Library preparation employed 5' RACE. The listed sequencing device is NextSeq 500. The TCR library protocol attached unique molecular identifiers to individual cDNA molecules to correct for sequencing error and PCR bias. TCR alpha and beta chains were both sequenced, and the abundances of alpha and beta sequences in each sample were closely correlated with each other. Under the source paper's analysis protocol: V gene, J gene and CDR3 annotation of TCR sequences was performed with Decombinator V4. Expanded TCRs were defined as changing significantly between any two time points under a Poisson model with p below 0.0001. Abundances of TCRs were expressed as counts per million after normalisation to the total number of TCRs sequenced in each sample. MAIT TCRs were defined by TRAV1-2 paired with TRAJ12, TRAJ20 or TRAJ33, and iNKT TCRs by TRAV10 paired with TRAJ18. A search of VDJdb, accessed on 1 November 2021, was run for TCRs annotated to CMV, EBV and SARS-CoV-2, with TCRs annotated for multiple antigens excluded. TCRdb reprocessed the public reads (quality trimming at Q25 with fastp, clone calling with MiXCR) and kept in-frame beta chains. Rows merge per CDR3 protein into single entries with the most common DNA and genes. The V and J calls were not made by the authors but by TCRdb's processing. For this sample the table gives nearly 95,000 distinct CDR3 sequences, of which roughly 15% were detected only once. Around 5% of the sample is taken by the ten largest.

This was a case-control study nested in a cohort of healthcare workers in London, UK, who had nasopharyngeal swab PCR tests and blood samples taken every week. Healthcare workers were recruited between 23 and 31 March 2020, during the week of the UK lockdown, and were followed weekly for up to roughly 16 weeks. Here is what the overall study found, with its caveats: VDJdb matching was skewed toward anti-spike CD8 responses, so virus-specific expansions were likely underestimated and private and CD4 specificities were missed.

Only a few counts were recorded for this clonotype. This receptor's antigen is unknown. The sample holds no much larger clone one base away, and base qualities are not on file. The chain is encoded by TRBV20-1 joined to TRBJ2-3; TRBD2 aligns with 10 central bases. The sequences come from whole blood, collected at baseline. The receptor was isolated from an adult who was a healthcare worker with PCR-confirmed SARS-CoV-2 infection or an uninfected control (not recorded which). The DNA is as follows: TGCAGTGCTACCGGGACTAGCGCGCCGGCAGATACGCAGTATTTT. Its translation is CSATGTSAPADTQYF.